Sequencing of this T cell receptor (beta chain) was carried out in a study of T-cell memory formation after mild COVID-19. Study in general: Clusters of TCRs were largely donor specific.

Remarks on this clonotype: The antigen is not known.

Study-level findings and limits: Balance between CD4 and CD8 was seen in clones contracting day 15 to 85, and a CD4+ lean was seen in later expanders.

Trimming cost V 2 bases and J 0 bases, with 8 bases left between them. The germline V gene encodes CDR1 MGHRA and CDR2 YSYEKL. The CDR3 sequence is 15 residues long. 5'RACE with constant-segment primers built TCRalpha and TCRbeta cDNA libraries with UMIs. A single record per CDR3 protein comes from TCRdb applying MiXCR to the 5' RACE reads. The sample lists roughly 400,000 distinct CDR3 sequences, roughly 18% occurring once. The clonotype was recovered from a man younger than 35 who had mild COVID-19 (a few samples of this study predate the infection). Cell type and time point are not known. Input material: PBMCs or a T cell subset sorted from them (not recorded which). This chain connects TRBV4-1 to TRBJ2-1, with D tentatively TRBD1 (6 bases). The CDR3 region is CASSQSRGSYNEQFF. CDR3 coding DNA: TGCGCCAGCAGCCAAAGCAGGGGCTCCTACAATGAGCAGTTCTTC.